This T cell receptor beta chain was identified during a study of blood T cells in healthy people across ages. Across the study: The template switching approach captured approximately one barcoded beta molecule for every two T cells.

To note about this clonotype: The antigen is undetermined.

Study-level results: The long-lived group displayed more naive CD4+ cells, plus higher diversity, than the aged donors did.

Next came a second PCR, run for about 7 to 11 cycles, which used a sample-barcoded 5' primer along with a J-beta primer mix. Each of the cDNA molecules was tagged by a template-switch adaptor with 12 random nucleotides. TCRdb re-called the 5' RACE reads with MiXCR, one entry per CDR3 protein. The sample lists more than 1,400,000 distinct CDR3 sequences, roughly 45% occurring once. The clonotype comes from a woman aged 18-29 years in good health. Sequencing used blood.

DNA for the CDR3: TGTGCCATCAGTCCCAGGGTTGGCACCTACGAGCAGTACTTC. Protein: CAISPRVGTYEQYF. The chain has TRBV10-3 and TRBJ2-7, with D possibly being TRBD1 (5 bases). The CDR3 has 14 residues. Looked up from germline, CDR1 is ENHRY and CDR2 is SYGVKD. With 5 bases removed from V and 2 bases from J, the gap between germline ends came to 13 bases.